Sequencing of this T cell receptor (beta chain) was carried out in a study of Tregs in tolerant kidney transplant recipients. CDR1 and CDR2 from the germline V gene are KGHSH and LQKENI. V shed 6 bases, J shed 2 bases, and the junction held 6 bases outside the gene matches. This CDR3 is 15 amino acids long. Clones were sequenced by immunoSEQ multiplex PCR, and TCRdb holds only the in-frame ones, with some missing. Of some 240,000 clones listed, approximately 83% were seen once; the top ten hold under 0.65%. The TCR comes from a human donor in good health. The sample comprised CD4+ T cells from blood. J is TRBJ2-2 and V is TRBV18; 7 bases line up with TRBD1. The chain's CDR3 is CASSATGTNTGELFF. The CDR3 DNA sequence: TGTGCCAGCTCCGCGACAGGGACAAACACCGGGGAGCTGTTTTTT.